This T cell receptor beta chain was found in a study of control samples from healthy donors and cancer patients (dated by TCRdb to the early 2020s). With respect to this clone: The target of this receptor is not known. No base qualities exist here, and no much larger clone lies one base off it.

Library generation was performed with the immunoSEQ multiplex PCR assay. The source is immuneACCESS, and TCRdb retained only in-frame sequences with V and J called. Part of the clones is not carried over; for the studies checked, unresolved V genes explain less than half of this, and the remainder is unexplained. This sample is represented by some 150,000 clones; about 90% of them were singletons. The ten largest clones represent approximately 3.2% of the sample. The sample taken for sequencing was blood. The source of this sequence is a man aged 25 to 40 in good health.

CDR3 reads: CASSSGTSGGIAEQFF. The sequence in DNA is TGTGCCAGCAGTTCCGGGACTAGCGGGGGGATAGCTGAGCAGTTCTTC. The V gene is TRBV27 and the J gene is TRBJ2-1; 15 central bases correspond to TRBD2. CDR1 MNHEY and CDR2 SMNVEV are derived from the germline V gene (reference sequence). V loses 4 bases at its end and J loses 9 bases; junction bases beyond the gene matches: 7. The CDR3 spans 16 residues, from the cysteine through the phenylalanine. The kept DNA is CDR3 alone, 48 bases in frame from the first base.